This TCR beta chain was obtained from a study of cytomegalovirus exposure and HLA in healthy donors. Study outcomes and limitations: Donors belonging to an Asian-associated ancestry cluster reportedly showed fewer N-insertions in productive TCRs than the approximately 700-donor mean, according to what a later analysis found. Immune exposure data for these donors was limited to CMV serostatus.

As to this clone: Its antigen is not known.

The V and J ends lost 0 bases and 2 bases respectively, with 8 bases between them. The germline V gene has CDR1 MGHRA and CDR2 YSYEKL. This CDR3 region has 14 residues. Amplification used 60 Vbeta primers and 13 Jbeta primers. Method: immunoSEQ multiplex PCR; TCRdb's copy keeps in-frame clones and lacks some. This table holds around 100,000 clones, 63% found once. The sequenced material came from PBMCs. The clonotype was recovered from a human donor in good health. The chain couples TRBV4-1 to TRBJ2-7, with D possibly being TRBD2 (5 bases). The CDR3 sequence is CASSQDRDTYEQYF. CDR3 DNA sequence: TGCGCCAGCAGCCAAGATCGGGATACCTACGAGCAGTACTTC.